A selection of T cell receptor beta chains follows, all from one sample in a study of T cells after yellow fever vaccination. In TCRdb, the 5' RACE reads were re-called with MiXCR into one record per CDR3 protein. The table lists about 310,000 distinct CDR3 sequences, more than 3% of them singletons. The sequenced sample was PBMCs, obtained on the day of the yellow fever booster vaccination. The receptors shown here come from a man between 18 and 35 years old who received the YFV17D yellow fever vaccine. Both conserved end residues are part of each CDR3. A D gene is named only where the DNA matches it firmly. A clone size is listed for some rows: how often the clone was seen (once, few, many), or a class if it is expanded.

>TRBJ2-1|many|TRBV6-5|TRBD1
TGTGCCAGCAAGGGGACAGGCTACAATGAGCAGTTCTTC
CASKGTGYNEQFF
>TRBJ1-6|.|TRBV3-1|.
TGTGCCAGCAGCCAAGATAGAGGGATAGGTAATTCACCCCTCCACTTT
CASSQDRGIGNSPLHF
>TRBJ1-1|many|TRBV10-3|.
TGTGCCATCAGTGATGCTCATAACACTGAAGCTTTCTTT
CAISDAHNTEAFF
>TRBJ1-1|few|TRBV28|TRBD1
TGTGCCAGCAGGGGCGGACAGGGATTTACTGAAGCTTTCTTT
CASRGGQGFTEAFF
>TRBJ2-6|many|TRBV5-1|.
TGTGCCAGCAGTTTAGGAAGCTCTGGGGCCAACGTCCTGACTTTC
CASSLGSSGANVLTF
>TRBJ2-5|many|TRBV2|.
TGTGCCACTCATGGGGCTAGTCAAGAGACCCAGTACTTC
CATHGASQETQYF
>TRBJ1-2|few|TRBV5-8|.
TGTGCCAGCAGTTTCGCCGGGACCCAGGCTCTCTATGGCTACACCTTC
CASSFAGTQALYGYTF
>TRBJ1-1|many|TRBV3-1|.
TGTGCCAGCAGCCAGGGGAACACTGAAGCTTTCTTT
CASSQGNTEAFF
>TRBJ1-1|.|TRBV11-1|.
TGTGCCAGCAGCTGGGGCGCACTGTTGAACACTGAAGCTTTCTTT
CASSWGALLNTEAFF
>TRBJ2-5|many|TRBV5-1|.
TGCGCCAGCAGCTTGAGTGCAGGGCAGCAAGAGACCCAGTACTTC
CASSLSAGQQETQYF
>TRBJ2-4|many|TRBV20-1|TRBD2
TGCAGTGCTATCCCCGGCGGGGGTGGGACCAAAAACATTCAGTACTTC
CSAIPGGGGTKNIQYF
>TRBJ1-1|many|TRBV10-1|.
TGCGCCAGCAGTGAGGAGTTGGGTCAGGGAGCTTTCTTT
CASSEELGQGAFF
>TRBJ1-1|many|TRBV7-8|.
TGTGCCAGCAGCTTAGTCCCGGACATGAACACTGAAGCTTTCTTT
CASSLVPDMNTEAFF
>TRBJ1-5|many|TRBV4-3|.
TGCGCCAGCAGCCATGTATACAGTAATCAGCCCCAGCATTTT
CASSHVYSNQPQHF
>TRBJ1-2|.|TRBV6-6|.
TGTGCCAGCAGTCCCGACAGGAGTTATGGCTACACCTTC
CASSPDRSYGYTF
>TRBJ1-6|many|TRBV6-5|TRBD1
TGTGCCAGCAGTTTGCCAGGGGGCACGTATTCACCCCTCCACTTT
CASSLPGGTYSPLHF
>TRBJ1-6|.|TRBV20-1|TRBD1
TGCAGTGCTAGAGCCGGACAGGGTTGGAATTCACCCCTCCACTTT
CSARAGQGWNSPLHF
>TRBJ1-2|many|TRBV6-5|.
TGTGCCAGCAGTCCACAGGTTAACTATGGCTACACCTTC
CASSPQVNYGYTF
>TRBJ2-3|many|TRBV7-2|TRBD2
TGTGCCAGCAGCCCCGGGGCCCAGCGGGGGACAGATACGCAGTATTTT
CASSPGAQRGTDTQYF
>TRBJ2-2|many|TRBV5-1|.
TGCGCCAGCAGCGAGGCAGACAGTCCGAACACCGGGGAGCTGTTTTTT
CASSEADSPNTGELFF
>TRBJ2-7|many|TRBV20-1|.
TGCAGTGCTAGGGGGCTTGACAGGATCTACGAGCAGTACTTC
CSARGLDRIYEQYF
>TRBJ1-2|many|TRBV6-5|.
TGTGCCAGTAAACGTTCTAGTGGGTTGTTAAACTATGGCTACACCTTC
CASKRSSGLLNYGYTF
>TRBJ2-6|.|TRBV20-1|.
TGCAGTGCTATTGAGGGTTCTGGGGCCAACGTCCTGACTTTC
CSAIEGSGANVLTF
>TRBJ2-2|few|TRBV12-3/TRBV12-4|.
TGTGCCAGCAGTCGGGACTGGATCGGGGAGCTGTTTTTT
CASSRDWIGELFF
>TRBJ2-5|.|TRBV29-1|TRBD1
TGCAGCTTGGGACAGGGGCAAGAGACCCAGTACTTC
CSLGQGQETQYF
>TRBJ1-3|few|TRBV20-1|.
TGCAGTGCTAGACCCCGGGACGGCGGAAACACCATATATTTT
CSARPRDGGNTIYF
>TRBJ1-1|few|TRBV20-1|.
TGCAGTGTCCCAAAGAACACTGAAGCTTTCTTT
CSVPKNTEAFF
>TRBJ1-2|few|TRBV7-9|.
TGTGCCAGCAGCTTAAACAAGGCGGGTGGAAGCACCTTC
CASSLNKAGGSTF
>TRBJ2-5|few|TRBV7-2|.
TGTGCCAGCAGCTTAGAGGTCAGGTCAGAGACCCAGTACTTC
CASSLEVRSETQYF
>TRBJ1-2|many|TRBV5-1|.
TGCGCCAGCAGCTTGGTGGGAGAATATGGCTACACCTTC
CASSLVGEYGYTF
>TRBJ2-5|many|TRBV5-1|.
TGCGCCAGCACACCCGGGACAAGGGGAGAGACCCAGTACTTC
CASTPGTRGETQYF
>TRBJ1-2|.|TRBV28|.
TGTGCCAGCAGCTCACCCCAACGCTACACCTTC
CASSSPQRYTF
>TRBJ2-7|.|TRBV7-2|TRBD1
TGTGCCAGCAGCTCAACAGGGGATCGGCAGTACTTC
CASSSTGDRQYF
>TRBJ2-3|many|TRBV7-2|TRBD2
TGTGCCAGCAGCTTTGGAGCGGGGATGGCAGATACGCAGTATTTT
CASSFGAGMADTQYF
>TRBJ2-5|.|TRBV29-1|.
TGCAGCGCAGGTCGGGAGGAGACCCAGTACTTC
CSAGREETQYF
>TRBJ1-5|many|TRBV7-2|.
TGTGCCAGCAGCTTAGGCTGGGGGCCCGGAGACAATCAGCCCCAGCATTTT
CASSLGWGPGDNQPQHF
>TRBJ2-1|many|TRBV7-2|.
TGTGCCAGCAGCTTAGATGTGACCAATGAGCAGTTCTTC
CASSLDVTNEQFF
>TRBJ2-4|few|TRBV6-5|TRBD2
TGTGCCAGCAGTTACAAGTCCCCGACTAGCGGCGGAAACATTCAGTACTTC
CASSYKSPTSGGNIQYF
>TRBJ2-5|.|TRBV6-2/TRBV6-3|.
TGTGCCAGCAGTTCAGGGATGGAACAAGAGACCCAGTACTTC
CASSSGMEQETQYF
>TRBJ2-1|many|TRBV5-1|TRBD1
TGCGCCATCACCACCCTAATAAGACAGGGGGGTAACAATGAGCAGTTCTTC
CAITTLIRQGGNNEQFF
>TRBJ2-7|many|TRBV20-1|TRBD1
TGCAGTGCAGTCGTGGGCCCCGGGACAGGGGGCTACCCCCTCTCCTACGAGCAGTACTTC
CSAVVGPGTGGYPLSYEQYF
>TRBJ2-2|many|TRBV5-1|TRBD1
TGCGCCAGCAGCTTGTTCCAACGCCGGGACAGAATCACCGGGGAGCTGTTTTTT
CASSLFQRRDRITGELFF
>TRBJ2-3|.|TRBV4-1|.
TGCGCCAGCAGCCAAGAACACACGGACGGAGATACGCAGTATTTT
CASSQEHTDGDTQYF
>TRBJ1-2|many|TRBV20-1|TRBD1
TGCAGTGCTGGCGACAGGGGTGTCGGCTATGGCTACACCTTC
CSAGDRGVGYGYTF